This T cell receptor beta chain was retrieved from a study of cytomegalovirus exposure and HLA in healthy donors. In the PCR, 60 Vbeta and 13 Jbeta primers were used. TCRdb's table, derived via immunoSEQ multiplex PCR, lists solely in-frame clones and lacks some. The sample shows about 140,000 clones, more than 60% of them seen only once. After removal of 4 bases from V and 5 bases from J, the junction contained 7 bases not matched to a gene. The CDR3 spans 15 residues. Germline V gene data show CDR1 as LGHNA and CDR2 as YSLEER. V is TRBV4-3 and J is TRBJ2-1, with 8 bases identical to TRBD2. The sequenced sample consisted of PBMCs. The source is a woman aged 55-69 years in good health and CMV-seronegative. This CDR3 is CASSLGLGMNNEQFF. The CDR3 nucleotides are TGCGCCAGCAGCCTGGGACTAGGGATGAACAATGAGCAGTTCTTC.